This TCR beta chain was captured by sequencing in a study of blood T cells in healthy people across ages. A second PCR, run for about 7 to 11 cycles, used a sample-barcoded 5' primer plus a J-beta primer mix. One entry per CDR3 protein, called by TCRdb with MiXCR from the 5' RACE reads. The sample gives 780,000 or so distinct CDR3 sequences, 20% to 25% of which show up once; roughly 3.8% is in the top ten. With 0 bases removed from V and 1 base from J, the gap between germline ends came to 9 bases. The CDR3 is 15 amino acids. Germline CDR1 SGDLS, CDR2 YYNGEE. Another study also made use of these data, one on T cells of mothers and their children.

The chain links TRBV9 to TRBJ2-3, with TRBD1 as a possible D gene (6 bases). This receptor was taken from a boy younger than 18 in good health. The sequencing input was blood. CDR3 nucleotides: TGTGCCAGCAGCGTAGGTAACAGGGGCACAGATACGCAGTATTTT. Its translation: CASSVGNRGTDTQYF.